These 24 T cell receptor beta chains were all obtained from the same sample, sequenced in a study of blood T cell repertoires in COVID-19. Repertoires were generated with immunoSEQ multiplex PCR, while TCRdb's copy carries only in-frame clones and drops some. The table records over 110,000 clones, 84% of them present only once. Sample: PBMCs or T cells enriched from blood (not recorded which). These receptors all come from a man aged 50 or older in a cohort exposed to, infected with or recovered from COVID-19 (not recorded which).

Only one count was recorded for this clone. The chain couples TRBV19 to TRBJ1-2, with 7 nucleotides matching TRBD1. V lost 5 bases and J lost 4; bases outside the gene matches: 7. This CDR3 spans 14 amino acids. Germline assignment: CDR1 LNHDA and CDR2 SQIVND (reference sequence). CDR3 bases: TGTGCCAGTAGTCCAGACAGGGACGGCTATGGCTACACCTTC. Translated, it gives CASSPDRDGYGYTF.

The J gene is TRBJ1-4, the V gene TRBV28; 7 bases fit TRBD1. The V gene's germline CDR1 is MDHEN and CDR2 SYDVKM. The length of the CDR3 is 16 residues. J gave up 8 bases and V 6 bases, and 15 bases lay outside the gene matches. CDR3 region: CASRPTGTAVSEKLFF. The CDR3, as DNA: TGTGCCAGCAGGCCGACCGGGACAGCTGTTTCCGAAAAACTGTTTTTT.

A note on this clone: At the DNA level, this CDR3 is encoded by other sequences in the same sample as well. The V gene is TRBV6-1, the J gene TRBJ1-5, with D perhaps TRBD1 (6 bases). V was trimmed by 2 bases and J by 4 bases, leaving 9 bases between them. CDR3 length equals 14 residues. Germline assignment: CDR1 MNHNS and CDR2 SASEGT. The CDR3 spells CASSEIRGNQPQHF. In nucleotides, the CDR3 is TGTGCCAGCAGTGAAATAAGGGGGAATCAGCCCCAGCATTTT.

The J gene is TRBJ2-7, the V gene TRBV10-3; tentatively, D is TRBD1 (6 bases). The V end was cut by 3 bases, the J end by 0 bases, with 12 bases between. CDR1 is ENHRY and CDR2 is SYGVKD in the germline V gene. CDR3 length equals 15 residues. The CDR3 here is CAISDPQGSSYEQYF. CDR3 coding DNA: TGTGCCATCAGTGACCCCCAGGGGAGCTCCTACGAGCAGTACTTC.

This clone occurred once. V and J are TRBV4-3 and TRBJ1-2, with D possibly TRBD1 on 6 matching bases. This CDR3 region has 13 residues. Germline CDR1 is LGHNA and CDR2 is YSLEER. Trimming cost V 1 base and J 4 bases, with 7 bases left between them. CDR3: CASSQARGYGYTF. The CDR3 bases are TGCGCCAGCAGCCAAGCCAGGGGCTATGGCTACACCTTC.

CDR3 DNA: TGTGCCAGCAGCCCGGACAGGGGTGATTCACCCCTCCACTTT. It codes for CASSPDRGDSPLHF. The chain combines TRBV7-2 with TRBJ1-6; 9 positions match TRBD1. Trimming cost V 5 bases and J 8 bases; bases outside gene matches: 4. CDR1 and CDR2 from the germline V gene are SGHTA and FQGNSA. This CDR3 has 14 residues.

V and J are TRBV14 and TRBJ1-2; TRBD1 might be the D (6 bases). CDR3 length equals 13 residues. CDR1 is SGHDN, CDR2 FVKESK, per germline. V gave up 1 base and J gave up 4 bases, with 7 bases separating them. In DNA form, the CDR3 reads TGTGCCAGCAGCCAAGTACAGGGCTATGGCTACACCTTC. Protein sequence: CASSQVQGYGYTF.

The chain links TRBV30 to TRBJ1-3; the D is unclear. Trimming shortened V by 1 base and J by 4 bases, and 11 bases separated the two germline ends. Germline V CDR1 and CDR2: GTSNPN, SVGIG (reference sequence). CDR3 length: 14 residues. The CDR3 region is CAWSGGRGGNTIYF. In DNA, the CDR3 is TGTGCCTGGAGTGGTGGCAGAGGGGGAAACACCATATATTTT.

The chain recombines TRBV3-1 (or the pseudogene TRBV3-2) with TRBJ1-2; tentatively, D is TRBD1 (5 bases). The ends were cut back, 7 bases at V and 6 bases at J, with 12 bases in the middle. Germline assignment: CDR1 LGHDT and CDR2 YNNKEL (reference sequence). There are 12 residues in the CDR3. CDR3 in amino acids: CASTDSLHGYTF. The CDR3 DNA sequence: TGTGCCAGCACTGACAGTCTCCATGGCTACACCTTC.

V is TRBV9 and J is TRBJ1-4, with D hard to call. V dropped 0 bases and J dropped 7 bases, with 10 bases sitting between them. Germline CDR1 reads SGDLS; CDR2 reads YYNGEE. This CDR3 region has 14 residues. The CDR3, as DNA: TGTGCCAGCAGCGTAGTAGCCGGAGGTGAAAAACTGTTTTTT. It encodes CASSVVAGGEKLFF.

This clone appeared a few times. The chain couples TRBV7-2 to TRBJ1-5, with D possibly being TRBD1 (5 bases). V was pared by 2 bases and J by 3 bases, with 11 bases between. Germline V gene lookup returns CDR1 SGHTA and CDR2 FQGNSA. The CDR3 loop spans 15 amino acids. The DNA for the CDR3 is TGTGCCAGCAGCTTAAGGGCAGGGTACAATCAGCCCCAGCATTTT. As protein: CASSLRAGYNQPQHF.

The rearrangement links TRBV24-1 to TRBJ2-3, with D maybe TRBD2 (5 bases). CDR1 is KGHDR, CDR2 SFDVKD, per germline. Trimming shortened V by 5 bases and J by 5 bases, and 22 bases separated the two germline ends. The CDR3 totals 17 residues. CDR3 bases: TGTGCCACCAGTGCCCCAGAGGGTGGCATCTCAATAGATACGCAGTATTTT. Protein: CATSAPEGGISIDTQYF.

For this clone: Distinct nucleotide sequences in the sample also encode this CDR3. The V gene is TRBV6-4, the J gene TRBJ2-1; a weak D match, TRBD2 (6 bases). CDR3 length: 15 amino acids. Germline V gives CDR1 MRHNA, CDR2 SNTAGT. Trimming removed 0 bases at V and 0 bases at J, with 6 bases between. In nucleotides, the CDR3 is TGTGCCAGCAGTGACTCAGCGGGCTCCTACAATGAGCAGTTCTTC. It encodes CASSDSAGSYNEQFF.

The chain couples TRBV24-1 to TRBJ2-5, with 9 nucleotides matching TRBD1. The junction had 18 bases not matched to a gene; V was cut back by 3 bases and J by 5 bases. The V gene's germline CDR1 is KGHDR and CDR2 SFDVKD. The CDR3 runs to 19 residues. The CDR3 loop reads CATSDPTGTGSLVGETQYF. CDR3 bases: TGTGCCACCAGTGATCCAACCGGGACAGGGAGTCTTGTAGGGGAGACCCAGTACTTC.

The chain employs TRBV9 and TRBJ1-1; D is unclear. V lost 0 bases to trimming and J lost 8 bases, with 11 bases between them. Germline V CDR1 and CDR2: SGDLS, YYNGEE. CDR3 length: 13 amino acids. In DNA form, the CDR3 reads TGTGCCAGCAGCGTAGTCCCAGGCTGGGAAGCTTTCTTT. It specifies CASSVVPGWEAFF.

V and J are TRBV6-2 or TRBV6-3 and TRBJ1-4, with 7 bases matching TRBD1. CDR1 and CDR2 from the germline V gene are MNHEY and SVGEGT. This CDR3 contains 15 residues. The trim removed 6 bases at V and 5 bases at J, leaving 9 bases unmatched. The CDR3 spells CASSFGQAENEKLFF. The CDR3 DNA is TGTGCCAGCAGCTTCGGACAGGCCGAAAATGAAAAACTGTTTTTT.

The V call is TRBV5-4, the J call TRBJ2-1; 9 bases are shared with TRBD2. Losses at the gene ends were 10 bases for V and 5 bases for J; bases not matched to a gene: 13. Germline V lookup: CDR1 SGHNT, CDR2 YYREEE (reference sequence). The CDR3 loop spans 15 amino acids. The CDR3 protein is CAYGAGGWGNNEQFF. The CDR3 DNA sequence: TGTGCCTATGGAGCGGGAGGTTGGGGTAACAATGAGCAGTTCTTC.

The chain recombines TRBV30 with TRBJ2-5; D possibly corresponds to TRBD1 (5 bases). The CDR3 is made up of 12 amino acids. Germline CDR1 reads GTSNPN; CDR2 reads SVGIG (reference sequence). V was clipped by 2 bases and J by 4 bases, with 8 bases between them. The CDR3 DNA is TGTGCCTGGAGTCCCCAGGGAGAGACCCAGTACTTC. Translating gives CAWSPQGETQYF.

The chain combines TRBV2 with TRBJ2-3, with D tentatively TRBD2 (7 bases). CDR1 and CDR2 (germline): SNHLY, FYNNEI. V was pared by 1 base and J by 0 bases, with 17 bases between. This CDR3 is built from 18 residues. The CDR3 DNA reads TGTGCCAGCAGTGAAGGAGGGGGAAGGCGGGGGAGCACAGATACGCAGTATTTT. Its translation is CASSEGGGRRGSTDTQYF.

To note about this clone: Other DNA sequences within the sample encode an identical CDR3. CDR3 nucleotides: TGTGCCAGCAGCCCTAGCGGGGGACTCTACAATGAGCAGTTCTTC. As protein: CASSPSGGLYNEQFF. The chain is built from TRBV3-1 (or the pseudogene TRBV3-2) and TRBJ2-1; 10 nucleotides match TRBD2. The CDR3 extends over 15 amino acids. Germline CDR1 LGHDT, CDR2 YNNKEL (reference sequence). With 4 bases clipped from V and 3 bases from J, the junction kept 3 bases outside the gene matches.

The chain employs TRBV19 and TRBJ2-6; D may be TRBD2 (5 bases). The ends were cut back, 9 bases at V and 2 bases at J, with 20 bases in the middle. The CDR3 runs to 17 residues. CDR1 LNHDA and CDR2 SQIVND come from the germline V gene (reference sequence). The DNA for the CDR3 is TGTGCCAGCCGCCCCTCTGGGAGTTCTACTGGGGCCAACGTCCTGACTTTC. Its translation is CASRPSGSSTGANVLTF.

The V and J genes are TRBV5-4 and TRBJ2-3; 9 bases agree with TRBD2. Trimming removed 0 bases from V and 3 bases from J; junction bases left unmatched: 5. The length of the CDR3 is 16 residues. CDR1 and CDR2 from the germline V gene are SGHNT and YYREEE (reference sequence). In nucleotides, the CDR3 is TGTGCCAGCAGCTTGGGCGGGGGGGCCCGGACAGATACGCAGTATTTT. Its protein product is CASSLGGGARTDTQYF.

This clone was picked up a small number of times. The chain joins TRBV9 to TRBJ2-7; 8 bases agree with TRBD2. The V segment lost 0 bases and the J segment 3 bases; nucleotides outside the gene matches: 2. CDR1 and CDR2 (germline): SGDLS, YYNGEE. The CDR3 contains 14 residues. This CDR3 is CASSVGGLVYEQYF. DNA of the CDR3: TGTGCCAGCAGCGTAGGGGGACTAGTCTACGAGCAGTACTTC.

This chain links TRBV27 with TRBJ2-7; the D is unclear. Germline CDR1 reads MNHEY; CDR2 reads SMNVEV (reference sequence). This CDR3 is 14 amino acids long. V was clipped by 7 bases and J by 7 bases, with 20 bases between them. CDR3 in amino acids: CASIFGQLLREQYF. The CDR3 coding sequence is TGTGCCAGCATCTTCGGCCAACTACTACGAGAGCAGTACTTC.